The 28 T cell receptor beta chains presented below share a single source sample, sequenced in a study of identical twins. TCRdb independently ran MiXCR on the 5' RACE reads; one entry per CDR3 protein. The table shows approximately 410,000 distinct CDR3 sequences, with around 18% occurring only once. The sequenced material came from naive T cells sorted from blood. These receptors all come from a man in his fifties or sixties in good health.

In its sample, this clonotype was seen many times. Germline and junction disagree at one end, which may indicate a read error. This rearrangement joins TRBV7-2 to TRBJ2-5, with D unresolved. The CDR3 has 14 residues. CDR1 SGHTA and CDR2 FQGNSA come from the germline V gene. Written as DNA, the CDR3 is TGTGCCAGCAGCGTAGCCTGGGATCAAGAGACCCAGTACTTC. It codes for CASSVAWDQETQYF.

This clonotype was detected many times. This sequence joins TRBV6-2 or TRBV6-3 and TRBJ2-1; 9 nucleotides agree with TRBD1. Germline trimming cut 6 bases from V and 6 bases from J; bases unmatched to any gene: 12. The germline CDR1 and CDR2 sequences are MNHEY and SVGEGT. CDR3 length: 16 amino acids. The CDR3: CASRGHRGRNLNEQFF. Here the CDR3 DNA reads TGTGCCAGCAGGGGACACAGGGGGCGAAATCTCAATGAGCAGTTCTTC.

This clonotype has a handful of counts. The gene calls are TRBV7-9 and TRBJ2-1; TRBD1 might be the D (6 bases). The CDR3 consists of 17 residues. Trimming took 4 bases from V and 1 from J, leaving 17 bases between them. The germline V gene encodes CDR1 SEHNR and CDR2 FQNEAQ (reference sequence). CDR3 in amino acids: CASSSTFQGRSYNEQFF. CDR3 nucleotide sequence: TGTGCCAGCAGCTCCACGTTCCAGGGGCGGTCCTACAATGAGCAGTTCTTC.

This chain joins TRBV7-8 and TRBJ2-1, with a possible D match to TRBD2 (5 bases). This CDR3 is 15 amino acids long. The V end was cut by 7 bases, the J end by 0 bases, with 13 bases between. CDR1 is SGHVS, CDR2 FQNEAQ, per germline. The CDR3: CASTGLSSSYNEQFF. CDR3 in DNA: TGTGCCAGCACGGGGTTAAGCAGCTCCTACAATGAGCAGTTCTTC.

This clonotype was seen at least ten times. The V gene is TRBV20-1, the J gene TRBJ1-4; D gene uncertain. The CDR3 covers 13 residues. From germline, CDR1 is DFQATT and CDR2 SNEGSKA (reference sequence). Trimming stripped 5 bases from V and 5 bases from J, with 12 bases between. The chain's CDR3 is CSADRTTNEKLFF. The CDR3 DNA sequence: TGCAGTGCTGACCGGACGACAAATGAAAAACTGTTTTTT.

The chain links TRBV2 to TRBJ2-1; D is ambiguous. Deletions cut 3 bases from V and 7 bases from J, with 16 bases between. The CDR3 loop spans 15 amino acids. CDR1 is SNHLY and CDR2 is FYNNEI in the germline V gene. CDR3 DNA sequence: TGTGCCAGCAGTGATGGTATGATTCGTAGGAATGAGCAGTTCTTC. Translated, it gives CASSDGMIRRNEQFF.

The chain combines TRBV20-1 with TRBJ2-7; 12 nucleotides align to TRBD2. With 5 bases clipped from V and 3 bases from J, the junction kept 5 bases outside the gene matches. The CDR3 has 14 amino acids. CDR1 is DFQATT and CDR2 is SNEGSKA in the germline V gene (reference sequence). The CDR3 DNA sequence: TGCAGTGCTCCTGGACTAGCGGGAATCTACGAGCAGTACTTC. It codes for CSAPGLAGIYEQYF.

CDR3 loop: CASIPGTGSVLYF. The CDR3 DNA reads as TGTGCCAGCATTCCCGGGACAGGGTCGGTTCTGTACTTC. The rearrangement links TRBV6-2 or TRBV6-3 to TRBJ2-7, with 9 positions matching TRBD1. Germline CDR1 and CDR2: MNHEY and SVGEGT. With V trimmed by 7 bases and J by 12 bases, 13 bases remained unmatched. The CDR3 consists of 13 residues.

This clonotype was seen at least ten times. The rearrangement uses TRBV3-1 and TRBJ2-1; 8 nucleotides match TRBD2. Germline CDR1 LGHDT, CDR2 YNNKEL (reference sequence). The CDR3 spans 15 residues. Trimming removed 4 bases from V and 8 bases from J; junction bases left unmatched: 10. DNA of the CDR3: TGTGCCAGCAGCCGCGTAGGACTAGCCGCTGATGAGCAGTTCTTC. This translates into CASSRVGLAADEQFF.

This clonotype showed up just a few times. The chain uses TRBV5-1 and TRBJ2-1; a weak D match, TRBD1 (6 bases). The CDR3 covers 14 residues. Germline V CDR1 and CDR2: SGHRS, YFSETQ. V dropped 1 base and J dropped 5 bases, with 10 bases sitting between them. The CDR3 loop reads CASSLWTENNEQFF. CDR3 DNA: TGCGCCAGCAGCTTGTGGACAGAAAACAATGAGCAGTTCTTC.

The chain has TRBV24-1 and TRBJ2-1, with D perhaps given as TRBD1 or TRBD2 (6 bases each). V gave up 2 bases and J gave up 0 bases, with 10 bases separating them. This CDR3 is 16 amino acids long. Germline-derived CDR1 and CDR2 are KGHDR and SFDVKD. CDR3 nucleotide sequence: TGTGCCACCAGTGATTACAGGGACTTCTCCTACAATGAGCAGTTCTTC. Translation gives CATSDYRDFSYNEQFF.

The rearrangement links TRBV24-1 to TRBJ2-1; D may be TRBD1 (5 bases). From germline, CDR1 is KGHDR and CDR2 SFDVKD. This CDR3 is built from 18 residues. Trimming removed 2 bases at V and 4 bases at J, with 20 bases between. CDR3 nucleotide sequence: TGTGCCACCAGTGATTCCAGACAGACCCCACTCCGTTACAATGAGCAGTTCTTC. This gives the protein CATSDSRQTPLRYNEQFF.

The chain employs TRBV11-2 and TRBJ2-5, with a weak D call TRBD2 (6 bases). Germline V gives CDR1 SGHAT, CDR2 FQNNGV. V dropped 8 bases and J dropped 1 base, with 11 bases sitting between them. This CDR3 comprises 13 residues. The CDR3 loop reads CASRGAAQETQYF. CDR3 sequence (DNA): TGTGCCAGCCGCGGGGCAGCCCAAGAGACCCAGTACTTC.

For the CDR3, the DNA is TGCAGTGCTACCCGACAGGGGGCTTCCTACGAGCAGTACTTC. It is translated as CSATRQGASYEQYF. J is TRBJ2-7 and V is TRBV20-1, with 10 bases identical to TRBD1. The CDR3 loop spans 14 amino acids. Germline values: CDR1 DFQATT, CDR2 SNEGSKA (reference sequence). V was pared by 4 bases and J by 1 base, with 4 bases of the junction left unmatched.

This clonotype was seen a handful of times. The gene calls are TRBV20-1 and TRBJ2-5; TRBD2 aligns across 12 bases. This CDR3 is 15 amino acids long. Germline CDR1 DFQATT, CDR2 SNEGSKA (reference sequence). Trimming removed 3 bases from V and 4 bases from J; junction bases left unmatched: 6. As DNA, the CDR3 is TGCAGTGCTAGTTGGCTAGCGGGAGGGGCAGAGACCCAGTACTTC. Translated, it gives CSASWLAGGAETQYF.

This clonotype was detected ten times or more. J is TRBJ1-2 and V is TRBV5-1; the D is unclear. CDR1 and CDR2 from the germline V gene are SGHRS and YFSETQ. The V gene lost 0 bases and the J gene lost 0 bases, with 6 bases spanning the gap. The CDR3 contains 14 residues. The CDR3 sequence: CASSLESTNYGYTF. The DNA of the CDR3 is TGCGCCAGCAGCTTGGAGTCAACTAACTATGGCTACACCTTC.

This clonotype appeared a few times. The rearrangement links TRBV5-1 to TRBJ2-7, with TRBD1 matching over 12 bases. Germline V gene lookup returns CDR1 SGHRS and CDR2 YFSETQ. V lost 0 bases and J lost 6; bases outside the gene matches: 1. CDR3 length: 14 residues. The CDR3 region has the DNA TGCGCCAGCAGCTTGGTGGGACAGGGGGCCGAGCAGTACTTC. Translating it yields CASSLVGQGAEQYF.

This clonotype has more than one count but fewer than ten. The gene calls are TRBV20-1 and TRBJ2-3; D perhaps matches TRBD2 (6 bases). V lost 5 bases, J lost 2 bases, and 20 bases lay in between. The germline gives CDR1 DFQATT, CDR2 SNEGSKA (reference sequence). CDR3 length equals 16 residues. The CDR3 nucleotides are TGCAGTGCTTGTACCGGGAGTTCTCGGATCACAGATACGCAGTATTTT. It codes for CSACTGSSRITDTQYF.

At least ten counts were recorded for this clonotype. The chain carries TRBV5-1 and TRBJ1-1; D possibly corresponds to TRBD1 (6 bases). The CDR3 length is 15 residues. The ends were cut back, 4 bases at V and 5 bases at J, with 18 bases in the middle. The germline V gene encodes CDR1 SGHRS and CDR2 YFSETQ. The CDR3 loop reads CASSKTTGAGTEAFF. The CDR3 DNA reads TGCGCCAGCAGCAAAACGACAGGAGCTGGGACTGAAGCTTTCTTT.

J is TRBJ1-2 and V is TRBV20-1, with no clear D. The CDR3 has 12 amino acids. Germline CDR1 reads DFQATT; CDR2 reads SNEGSKA (reference sequence). Trimming pared 5 bases from V and 4 bases from J, leaving 11 bases between. The CDR3 spells CSAVRETYGYTF. The CDR3 coding sequence is TGCAGTGCTGTCCGGGAGACCTATGGCTACACCTTC.

Only a few counts were recorded for this clonotype. The gene calls are TRBV7-9 and TRBJ1-5, with TRBD1 matching over 7 bases. Germline V lookup: CDR1 SEHNR, CDR2 FQNEAQ (reference sequence). After removal of 3 bases from V and 3 bases from J, the junction contained 8 bases not matched to a gene. The CDR3 sequence is 16 residues long. The CDR3 loop is CASSFDRVGINQPQHF. As DNA, the CDR3 is TGTGCCAGCAGCTTCGACAGGGTTGGGATCAATCAGCCCCAGCATTTT.

The chain employs TRBV29-1 and TRBJ2-1; 8 bases align to TRBD1. This CDR3 is 14 amino acids long. Looked up from germline, CDR1 is SQVTM and CDR2 is ANQGSEA. The ends lost 6 bases at V and 3 bases at J; junction bases unmatched: 7. The CDR3, as DNA: TGCAGCGTGACCGGGACAGGCCACTACAATGAGCAGTTCTTC. Protein sequence: CSVTGTGHYNEQFF.

The chain recombines TRBV5-6 with TRBJ2-1; D is perhaps TRBD2 (6 bases). In germline, CDR1 is SGHDT, CDR2 YYEEEE. The CDR3 has 13 residues. Between the trimmed V and J ends, which lost 10 bases and 9 bases, there was a span of 20 bases. This chain's CDR3 is CAWGRRRATEQFF. In DNA, the CDR3 is TGTGCCTGGGGTAGGCGGAGGGCCACTGAGCAGTTCTTC.

V gene TRBV30 combines with J gene TRBJ2-4, with 7 bases fitting TRBD2. V dropped 2 bases and J dropped 4; count of bases not matched to a gene: 2. The germline V gene encodes CDR1 GTSNPN and CDR2 SVGIG (reference sequence). The CDR3 spans 13 residues. CDR3: CAWSSGIKNIQYF. CDR3 sequence (DNA): TGTGCCTGGAGTAGCGGGATAAAAAACATTCAGTACTTC.

The rearrangement joins TRBV18 to TRBJ2-4; a weak D match, TRBD1 (5 bases). From germline, CDR1 is KGHSH and CDR2 LQKENI. Trimming removed 2 bases at V and 0 bases at J, with 14 bases between. The CDR3 has 17 amino acids. The CDR3: CASSPSSGHLAKNIQYF. The CDR3, as DNA: TGTGCCAGCTCACCATCTTCAGGACATTTAGCCAAAAACATTCAGTACTTC.

The J gene is TRBJ1-2, the V gene TRBV9; D is uncertain. This CDR3 region has 16 residues. The germline V gene encodes CDR1 SGDLS and CDR2 YYNGEE. Trimming stripped 4 bases from V and 2 bases from J, with 18 bases between. This chain's CDR3 is CASSPGGNFYNYGYTF. Here the CDR3 DNA reads TGTGCCAGCAGCCCCGGTGGGAACTTCTACAACTATGGCTACACCTTC.

This chain links TRBV28 with TRBJ2-7; TRBD2 aligns across 7 bases. From germline, CDR1 is MDHEN and CDR2 SYDVKM. The CDR3 length is 14 residues. Trimming cost V 6 bases and J 0 bases; bases outside gene matches: 5. This CDR3 reads CASSRGDYSYEQYF. The CDR3 DNA reads TGTGCCAGCAGCCGGGGGGATTACTCCTACGAGCAGTACTTC.

The chain carries TRBV29-1 and TRBJ2-2; 9 bases fit TRBD1. There are 14 residues in the CDR3. Germline CDR1 SQVTM, CDR2 ANQGSEA. Trimming cost V 7 bases and J 5 bases; bases outside gene matches: 8. This chain's CDR3 is CSAAGQGLTGELFF. The CDR3 bases are TGCAGCGCCGCGGGACAGGGTTTAACCGGGGAGCTGTTTTTT.